There are a few counts of the clone carrying this T cell receptor beta chain. Its antigen is still unknown. The data derive from a study of blood T cells in healthy people across ages. Study background: When template switching was applied, about one barcoded beta molecule was captured per two T cells.

The study's findings and limits: Both higher diversity and more naive CD4+ cells marked long-lived donors when set against aged donors.

Next came a second PCR, run for roughly 7 to 12 cycles, which used a sample-barcoded 5' primer along with a J-beta primer mix. With 12 random nucleotides, a template-switch adaptor tagged each individual cDNA molecule. TCRdb processed the 5' RACE reads anew with MiXCR; each CDR3 protein has one entry. This sample has about 900,000 distinct CDR3 sequences, with 60% to 80% found just once. V lost 1 base and J lost 7, with 8 bases in between. The germline gives CDR1 SEHNR, CDR2 FQNEAQ (reference sequence). The CDR3 is 13 residues long. This sequence originates from a man aged 25-45 years in good health. Sequenced input: blood. V gene TRBV7-9 combines with J gene TRBJ2-1; D remains unclear. DNA for the CDR3: TGTGCCAGCAGCTTAGAACTCCCTAATGAGCAGTTCTTC. Its translation: CASSLELPNEQFF.